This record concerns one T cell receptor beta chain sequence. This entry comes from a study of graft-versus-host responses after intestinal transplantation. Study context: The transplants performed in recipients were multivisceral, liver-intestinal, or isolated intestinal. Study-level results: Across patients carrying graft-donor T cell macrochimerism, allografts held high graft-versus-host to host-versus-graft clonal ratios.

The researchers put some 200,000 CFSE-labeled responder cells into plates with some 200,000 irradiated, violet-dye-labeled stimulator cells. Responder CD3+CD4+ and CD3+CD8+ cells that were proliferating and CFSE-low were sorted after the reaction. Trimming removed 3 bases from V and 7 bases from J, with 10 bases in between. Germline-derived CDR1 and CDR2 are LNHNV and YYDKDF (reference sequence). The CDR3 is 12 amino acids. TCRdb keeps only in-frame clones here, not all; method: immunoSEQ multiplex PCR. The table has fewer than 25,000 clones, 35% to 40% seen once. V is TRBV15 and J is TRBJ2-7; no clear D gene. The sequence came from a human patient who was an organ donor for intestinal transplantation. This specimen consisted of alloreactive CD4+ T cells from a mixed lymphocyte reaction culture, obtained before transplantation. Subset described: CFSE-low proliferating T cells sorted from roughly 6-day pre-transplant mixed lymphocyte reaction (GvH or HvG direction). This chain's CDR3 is CATSRDGEEQYF. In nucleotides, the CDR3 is TGTGCCACCAGCAGGGACGGCGAAGAGCAGTACTTC.